The clone carrying this TCR beta chain was observed a single time. This specimen belongs to a study of blood T cell repertoires in COVID-19. On the study more broadly: Samples of COVID-19 (acute and convalescent) were obtained from the United States, Italy and Spain. T cells, B-cell-depleted T cells, or PBMCs supplied cDNA or gDNA.

V lost 2 bases and J 0 bases, leaving 14 bases between the germline ends. This CDR3 comprises 16 residues. Germline CDR1 ENHRY, CDR2 SYGVKD. The data were produced by immunoSEQ multiplex PCR, yet TCRdb's version contains in-frame clones alone and is incomplete. Of 45,000 to 55,000 clones in the sample, 68% were seen once. The rearrangement joins TRBV10-3 to TRBJ2-7; TRBD2 is a possible D gene (6 bases). Specimen: peripheral blood. The sequence derives from a woman between 70 and 85 years old with acute or convalescent COVID-19. The DNA of the CDR3 is TGTGCCATCAGTGAGAAAGGGACTTTGAGCTCCTACGAGCAGTACTTC. This codes for CAISEKGTLSSYEQYF.